Below, 13 T cell receptor beta chains from the same sample are listed, as sequenced in a study of early T cells in non-severe SARS-CoV-2 infection. TCRdb reanalysed the 5' RACE reads using MiXCR and keeps one entry per CDR3 protein. The sample has about 90,000 distinct CDR3 sequences; approximately 15% are singletons. The sample consisted of whole blood. These receptors all stem from an adult who was a healthcare worker with PCR-confirmed SARS-CoV-2 infection or an uninfected control (not recorded which).

The sample holds a few counts of this clonotype. The V gene is TRBV19, the J gene TRBJ1-2; the D gene is possibly TRBD1 (6 bases). The ends were cut back, 6 bases at V and 3 bases at J, with 17 bases in the middle. Germline CDR1 LNHDA, CDR2 SQIVND (reference sequence). This CDR3 region has 15 residues. Written as DNA, the CDR3 is TGTGCCAGTAGCCCCGGGACACTAAATTACTATGGCTACACCTTC. Translated, it gives CASSPGTLNYYGYTF.

This clonotype occurred many times. This rearrangement joins TRBV5-1 to TRBJ1-4, with 7 bases aligning to TRBD1. V gave up 2 bases and J gave up 2 bases; unmatched junction bases: 9. The CDR3 sequence is 17 residues long. Germline CDR1 SGHRS, CDR2 YFSETQ. Here the CDR3 reads CASSLGGGTSTNEKLFF. The CDR3 bases are TGCGCCAGCAGCTTAGGGGGCGGTACGAGCACTAATGAAAAACTGTTTTTT. The full variable domain, completed using reference TRBV5-1 and TRBJ1-4, is KAGVTQTPRYLIKTRGQQVTLSCSPISGHRSVSWYQQTPGQGLQFLFEYFSETQRNKGNFPGRFSGRQFSNSRSEMNVSTLELGDSALYLCASSLGGGTSTNEKLFFGSGTQLSVL.

This clonotype has just a few counts. The chain couples TRBV7-3 to TRBJ2-7; perhaps TRBD2 as D (5 bases). The CDR3 length is 15 residues. V was shortened by 3 bases and J by 3 bases, with 15 bases between the two germline ends. Germline-derived CDR1 and CDR2 are SGHTA and FQGTGA. Here the CDR3 reads CASSFAADGGYEQYF. The CDR3 region has the DNA TGTGCCAGCAGCTTTGCAGCGGACGGCGGCTACGAGCAGTACTTC.

This clonotype has only a few counts. This chain uses TRBV11-2 with TRBJ2-2; D is possibly TRBD2 (5 bases). Trimming stripped 5 bases from V and 5 bases from J, with 24 bases between. The germline V gene encodes CDR1 SGHAT and CDR2 FQNNGV. There are 18 residues in the CDR3. The CDR3 protein is CASSLPIVTPEGTGELFF. The CDR3 DNA follows: TGTGCCAGCAGCCTGCCAATAGTAACTCCAGAGGGTACCGGGGAGCTGTTTTTT.

This clonotype showed up just a few times. This chain links TRBV2 with TRBJ2-1, with D unclear. Looked up from germline, CDR1 is SNHLY and CDR2 is FYNNEI. The CDR3 contains 13 residues. Trimming stripped 3 bases from V and 5 bases from J, with 8 bases between. The CDR3 DNA reads TGTGCCAGCAGTGACCTGCGGAACAATGAGCAGTTCTTC. Translated, it gives CASSDLRNNEQFF.

This clonotype has ten or more counts. The chain couples TRBV20-1 to TRBJ1-4; no clear D gene. This CDR3 has 14 amino acids. V lost 0 bases and J lost 0, with 5 bases in between. Germline-derived CDR1 and CDR2 are DFQATT and SNEGSKA (reference sequence). CDR3 sequence: CSARDQTTNEKLFF. The CDR3 coding sequence is TGCAGTGCTAGAGATCAGACAACTAATGAAAAACTGTTTTTT.

Turning to this clonotype: This may stem from a read error, because a much larger clone lies one nucleotide away. V and J are TRBV29-1 and TRBJ2-3; 8 positions match TRBD2. V lost 2 bases to trimming and J lost 4 bases; unmatched junction nucleotides: 2. Germline assignment: CDR1 SQVTM and CDR2 ANQGSEA. CDR3 length: 13 residues. The DNA for the CDR3 is TGCAGCGTTGAACTAGCGGGCGCAGATACGCAGTATTTT. As protein: CSVELAGADTQYF.

The genes are TRBV20-1 and TRBJ2-2; TRBD2 matches 14 bases. The CDR3 runs 17 residues. The trim removed 0 bases at V and 8 bases at J, leaving 8 bases unmatched. CDR1 DFQATT and CDR2 SNEGSKA come from the germline V gene (reference sequence). For the CDR3, the DNA is TGCAGTGCTAGAGATCTTGGGACTAGCGGGAGTAGTGGGGAGCTGTTTTTT. It specifies CSARDLGTSGSSGELFF.

The table lists this clonotype with a few counts. V and J are TRBV5-5 and TRBJ2-5; D is unresolved. The CDR3 sequence is 13 residues long. Germline V lookup: CDR1 SGHKS, CDR2 YYEKEE (reference sequence). Trimming took off 2 bases at V and 1 base at J, with 6 bases between the two ends. The CDR3 bases are TGTGCCAGCAGCTTCTCCACCCAAGAGACCCAGTACTTC. Protein: CASSFSTQETQYF.

This chain links TRBV5-1 with TRBJ1-2; tentative D call: TRBD1 (6 bases). CDR1 is SGHRS and CDR2 is YFSETQ in the germline V gene. CDR3 size: 16 residues. Trimming shortened V by 0 bases and J by 2 bases, and 14 bases separated the two germline ends. The CDR3 reads CASSLDGTPFNYGYTF. CDR3 sequence (DNA): TGCGCCAGCAGCTTGGACGGGACACCATTCAACTATGGCTACACCTTC.

This clonotype was observed a few times. The chain links TRBV6-5 to TRBJ1-2; TRBD1 is a possible D gene (5 bases). Trimming removed 4 bases from V and 3 bases from J, with 9 bases in between. Germline V lookup: CDR1 MNHEY, CDR2 SVGAGI. CDR3 size: 13 residues. CDR3 DNA sequence: TGTGCCAGCAGTTTCAGGGTCGACTATGGCTACACCTTC. Its translation: CASSFRVDYGYTF.

The chain has TRBV5-6 and TRBJ2-7; 11 positions match TRBD2. CDR1 SGHDT and CDR2 YYEEEE come from the germline V gene. J lost 3 bases, V lost 3 bases, and 2 bases had no gene match. The CDR3 has 14 residues. As DNA, the CDR3 is TGTGCCAGCAGCTCTAGCGGGAGGTTCTACGAGCAGTACTTC. It yields the protein CASSSSGRFYEQYF.

As to this clonotype: Germline is not matched at one junction end, which may reflect a read error. This rearrangement joins TRBV20-1 to TRBJ1-1; D remains ambiguous. The CDR3 totals 12 residues. CDR1 and CDR2 from the germline V gene are DFQATT and SNEGSKA (reference sequence). Here the CDR3 DNA reads TGCTGTGCTGACGGACGGGCGGATGAAGCTTTCTTT. Protein sequence: CCADGRADEAFF.